These T cell receptor beta chains were read from a single sample in a study of beta chain features in type 1 diabetes. Only in-frame clones appear in the TCRdb table, and some are missing; sequencing was by immunoSEQ multiplex PCR. The sample includes 150,000 to 170,000 clones, approximately 10% of them seen just once. Sequencing was done on a sample of central memory CD4+ T cells from blood. Receptors were obtained from a man aged 25-40 years with type 1 diabetes. Each CDR3 is given without its conserved first and last residue. Fields, in order: V gene, J gene, CDR3 protein.

V gene: TRBV7-9
J gene: TRBJ2-5
CDR3 protein: ASSFSGRSDETQY

V gene: TRBV6-6
J gene: TRBJ1-2
CDR3 protein: ASSTHYTGKFGYT

V gene: TRBV10-3
J gene: TRBJ2-2
CDR3 protein: AISVDRVAGELF

V gene: TRBV7-7
J gene: TRBJ2-5
CDR3 protein: ASGEFHGTQY

V gene: TRBV10-3
J gene: TRBJ2-2
CDR3 protein: AISEQGNTGELF

V gene: TRBV27
J gene: TRBJ2-1
CDR3 protein: ASRYFESSYNEQF

V gene: TRBV7-3
J gene: TRBJ2-3
CDR3 protein: ASSRQGPDTQY

V gene: TRBV29-1
J gene: TRBJ2-7
CDR3 protein: SVLFAGGGSYEQY

V gene: TRBV2
J gene: TRBJ2-1
CDR3 protein: ASSGTSAFPYNEQF

V gene: TRBV5-1
J gene: TRBJ2-7
CDR3 protein: ASSFSGDSRSEQY

V gene: TRBV2
J gene: TRBJ2-2
CDR3 protein: ASRQGDPGELF

V gene: TRBV28
J gene: TRBJ1-5
CDR3 protein: ASRQTGGVDQPQH

V gene: TRBV7-9
J gene: TRBJ2-3
CDR3 protein: ASKFGGSWDTQY

V gene: TRBV5-1
J gene: TRBJ2-2
CDR3 protein: ASSSGLLITGELF

V gene: TRBV18
J gene: TRBJ2-5
CDR3 protein: ASSPSGGETQY

V gene: TRBV19
J gene: TRBJ1-2
CDR3 protein: ASSILTGSRGYT

V gene: TRBV19
J gene: TRBJ1-1
CDR3 protein: ASSRDFRNTEAF

V gene: TRBV29-1
J gene: TRBJ1-1
CDR3 protein: SVDSGTGEAF

V gene: TRBV11-2
J gene: TRBJ2-1
CDR3 protein: ASSLSGRGAEQF

V gene: TRBV2
J gene: NA
CDR3 protein: ASSFLGPHLGETQY

V gene: TRBV9
J gene: TRBJ2-3
CDR3 protein: ASSADLPGLAVTDTQY

V gene: TRBV28
J gene: TRBJ2-1
CDR3 protein: ASSSSSGGWSNNEQF

V gene: TRBV29-1
J gene: TRBJ1-2
CDR3 protein: SVWAGVAANYGYT

V gene: TRBV4-3
J gene: TRBJ2-3
CDR3 protein: ASSQQIGDTQY

V gene: TRBV9
J gene: TRBJ2-3
CDR3 protein: ASSGPAGLATDTQY

V gene: TRBV5-1
J gene: TRBJ1-4
CDR3 protein: ASSYQGAQGEKLF

V gene: TRBV5-6
J gene: TRBJ2-1
CDR3 protein: ASRTGGMGNEQF

V gene: TRBV5-1
J gene: TRBJ2-5
CDR3 protein: ASKNPGGQETQY

V gene: TRBV5-5
J gene: TRBJ2-7
CDR3 protein: ASSLGQALYEQY

V gene: TRBV29-1
J gene: TRBJ1-2
CDR3 protein: SGQDRTNYGYT

V gene: TRBV18
J gene: TRBJ2-5
CDR3 protein: ASSWTAQETQY

V gene: TRBV6-1
J gene: TRBJ2-7
CDR3 protein: ASSEGQAYTYEQY

V gene: TRBV28
J gene: TRBJ1-5
CDR3 protein: ASYDRFLPQH